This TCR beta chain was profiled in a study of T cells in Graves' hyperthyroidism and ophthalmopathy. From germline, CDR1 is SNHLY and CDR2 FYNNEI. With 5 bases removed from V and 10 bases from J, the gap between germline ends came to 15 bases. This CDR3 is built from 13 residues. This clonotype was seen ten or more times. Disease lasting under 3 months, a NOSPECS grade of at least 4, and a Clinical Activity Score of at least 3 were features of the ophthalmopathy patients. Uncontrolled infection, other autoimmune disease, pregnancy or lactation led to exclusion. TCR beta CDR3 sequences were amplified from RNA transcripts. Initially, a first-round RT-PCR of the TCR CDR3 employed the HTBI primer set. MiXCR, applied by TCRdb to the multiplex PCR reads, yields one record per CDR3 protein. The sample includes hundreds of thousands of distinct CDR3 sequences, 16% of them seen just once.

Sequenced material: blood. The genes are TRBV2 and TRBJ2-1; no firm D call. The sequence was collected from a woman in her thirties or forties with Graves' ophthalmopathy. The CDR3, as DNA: TGTGCCAGCAGTCCCGGAGTTGTGGGAGAGCAGTTCTTC. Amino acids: CASSPGVVGEQFF.